Shown below are 2 T cell receptor beta chains from a single sample sequenced in a study of control samples from healthy donors and cancer patients. This table comes from immunoSEQ multiplex PCR, and its TCRdb copy is limited to in-frame clones, with some not included. The sample shows about 130,000 clones, 88% of them seen only once. Sequencing used blood. The receptors shown here come from a man aged 50 to 60 in good health.

This clone was counted only a few times. The chain joins TRBV11-2 to TRBJ2-1, with D tentatively TRBD1 (6 bases). V shed 0 bases and J shed 7 bases, with 10 bases lying between them. The CDR3 is made up of 14 amino acids. CDR1 is SGHAT and CDR2 is FQNNGV in the germline V gene. The CDR3 region is CASSLDYQGNEQFF. The CDR3 DNA is TGTGCCAGCAGCTTAGATTATCAGGGGAATGAGCAGTTCTTC.

This chain joins TRBV14 and TRBJ1-1; tentatively, D is TRBD1 (6 bases). The CDR3 sequence is 13 residues long. V was trimmed by 3 bases and J by 8 bases, leaving 13 bases between them. Germline values: CDR1 SGHDN, CDR2 FVKESK. The CDR3 DNA reads as TGTGCCAGCAGCCATGGACAGCGATCGGAAGCTTTCTTT. Translating it yields CASSHGQRSEAFF. Full variable domain (missing parts from reference TRBV14 and TRBJ1-1): EAGVTQFPSHSVIEKGQTVTLRCDPISGHDNLYWYRRVMGKEIKFLLHFVKESKQDESGMPNNRFLAERTGGTYSTLKVQPAELEDSGVYFCASSHGQRSEAFFGQGTRLTVV.